One sample yielded the 30 T cell receptor beta chains listed below, sequenced in a study of control samples from healthy donors and cancer patients. The method was immunoSEQ multiplex PCR; TCRdb's version includes in-frame clones alone and lacks a portion of them. The sample holds approximately 37,000 clones, about 94% seen once. The specimen was blood. These receptors came from a woman aged 50 to 60 in good health.

J is TRBJ1-1 and V is TRBV11-2; the D is unclear. The CDR3 sequence is 12 residues long. V gave up 3 bases and J gave up 0 bases, with 2 bases separating them. Germline CDR1 reads SGHAT; CDR2 reads FQNNGV. CDR3 coding DNA: TGTGCCAGCAGCTTTTTGAACACTGAAGCTTTCTTT. This sequence encodes CASSFLNTEAFF.

This clone was observed a few times. The V call is TRBV29-1, the J call TRBJ1-5; D is possibly TRBD1 (5 bases). The germline V and J ends were trimmed by 1 base and 7 bases, with 11 bases remaining between them. CDR1 SQVTM and CDR2 ANQGSEA come from the germline V gene. This CDR3 contains 13 residues. The CDR3 sequence: CSVEGGVGQPQHF. The CDR3 region has the DNA TGCAGCGTTGAAGGGGGGGTGGGACAGCCCCAGCATTTT.

The J gene is TRBJ1-6, the V gene TRBV15, with D unresolved. Germline CDR1 LNHNV, CDR2 YYDKDF (reference sequence). This CDR3 region has 15 residues. V was pared by 0 bases and J by 7 bases, with 10 bases between. The CDR3 is CATSRDPSRNSPLHF. CDR3 DNA: TGTGCCACCAGCAGAGATCCGTCCAGAAATTCACCCCTCCACTTT.

In its sample, this clone was seen once. The chain has TRBV5-6 and TRBJ2-3, with 10 bases that match TRBD2. There are 17 residues in the CDR3. Trimming cost V 3 bases and J 2 bases; bases outside gene matches: 9. CDR1 and CDR2 (germline): SGHDT, YYEEEE. The chain's CDR3 is CASSYKIAGGPTDTQYF. The CDR3 DNA is TGTGCCAGCAGCTACAAGATAGCGGGGGGCCCCACAGATACGCAGTATTTT. The whole variable domain, filled in from reference TRBV5-6 and TRBJ2-3, reads DAGVTQSPTHLIKTRGQQVTLRCSPKSGHDTVSWYQQALGQGPQFIFQYYEEEERQRGNFPDRFSGHQFPNYSSELNVNALLLGDSALYLCASSYKIAGGPTDTQYFGPGTRLTVL.

V usage is TRBV15 and J usage is TRBJ2-1; possible D gene TRBD2, 5 bases. The V gene lost 5 bases and the J gene lost 0 bases, with 14 bases spanning the gap. CDR1 LNHNV and CDR2 YYDKDF come from the germline V gene (reference sequence). The length of the CDR3 is 16 residues. This CDR3 is CATSPWERSSYNEQFF. DNA for the CDR3: TGTGCCACCAGCCCGTGGGAGAGGAGCTCCTACAATGAGCAGTTCTTC.

The chain employs TRBV11-3 and TRBJ2-1; 7 bases align to TRBD1. V dropped 3 bases and J dropped 4; count of bases not matched to a gene: 0. Germline values: CDR1 SGHNT, CDR2 YENEEA. The CDR3 runs to 13 residues. The CDR3 DNA sequence: TGTGCCAGCAGCTTGGACAGGTACAATGAGCAGTTCTTC. This translates into CASSLDRYNEQFF.

This chain joins TRBV28 and TRBJ2-5; D is perhaps TRBD1 (5 bases). This CDR3 comprises 12 residues. With 10 bases removed from V and 1 base from J, the gap between germline ends came to 10 bases. Germline-derived CDR1 and CDR2 are MDHEN and SYDVKM. CDR3 amino acids: CATSGFQETQYF. CDR3 nucleotide sequence: TGTGCCACCTCAGGGTTCCAAGAGACCCAGTACTTC.

The J gene is TRBJ2-7, the V gene TRBV5-5; 7 positions agree with TRBD2. The CDR3 runs to 15 residues. Trimming removed 2 bases from V and 2 bases from J; junction bases left unmatched: 7. Per germline, CDR1 SGHKS and CDR2 YYEKEE (reference sequence). The DNA for the CDR3 is TGTGCCAGCAGCTTCTCTAGCGGAACGGCCTACGAGCAGTACTTC. Residues: CASSFSSGTAYEQYF.

The chain uses TRBV6-2 or TRBV6-3 and TRBJ2-5, with 13 positions matching TRBD2. The trim removed 2 bases at V and 1 base at J, leaving 1 base unmatched. Germline CDR1 reads MNHEY; CDR2 reads SVGEGT. There are 16 residues in the CDR3. The CDR3 bases are TGTGCCAGCAGTTACGGGACTAGCGGGGCCCAAGAGACCCAGTACTTC. It specifies CASSYGTSGAQETQYF.

This clone has a single count. V usage is TRBV5-1 and J usage is TRBJ2-7; no clear D gene. The V gene lost 2 bases and the J gene lost 4 bases, with 7 bases spanning the gap. The germline gives CDR1 SGHRS, CDR2 YFSETQ. CDR3 length: 12 residues. CDR3 amino acids: CASSLSGYEQYF. The CDR3, as DNA: TGCGCCAGCAGCTTATCCGGGTACGAGCAGTACTTC.

DNA for the CDR3: TGTGCCAGCAGTTCCCTTGGCAATTCTTCGCCGGCGAGCACCTTC. It is translated as CASSSLGNSSPASTF. V and J are TRBV27 and TRBJ1-2, with no clear D. CDR1 and CDR2 (germline): MNHEY, SMNVEV (reference sequence). The CDR3 loop spans 15 amino acids. V lost 4 bases, J lost 13 bases, and 25 bases lay in between.

V and J are TRBV30 and TRBJ2-7; D is unresolved. The V gene's germline CDR1 is GTSNPN and CDR2 SVGIG (reference sequence). V was trimmed by 0 bases and J by 0 bases, leaving 6 bases between them. This CDR3 region has 13 residues. The CDR3 DNA sequence: TGTGCCTGGAGTGTGGGCGTCTCCTACGAGCAGTACTTC. Translating it yields CAWSVGVSYEQYF. The entire variable domain, with the rest obtained from reference TRBV30 and TRBJ2-7, is as follows: SQTIHQWPATLVQPVGSPLSLECTVEGTSNPNLYWYRQAAGRGLQLLFYSVGIGQISSEVPQNLSASRPQDRQFILSSKKLLLSDSGFYLCAWSVGVSYEQYFGPGTRLTVT.

The chain has TRBV15 and TRBJ1-2; tentative D call: TRBD1 (5 bases). This CDR3 has 16 amino acids. Trimming removed 0 bases at V and 3 bases at J, with 14 bases between. CDR1 LNHNV and CDR2 YYDKDF come from the germline V gene (reference sequence). This CDR3 is CATSRDGRGTHYGYTF. In DNA form, the CDR3 reads TGTGCCACCAGCAGAGATGGTCGGGGGACTCACTATGGCTACACCTTC.

V and J are TRBV2 and TRBJ1-1; D call uncertain. The V gene lost 4 bases and the J gene lost 6 bases, with 15 bases spanning the gap. The CDR3 length is 14 residues. Germline V gene lookup returns CDR1 SNHLY and CDR2 FYNNEI. The DNA of the CDR3 is TGTGCCAGCAGTGCGGAGGTAGTTGGCGCTGAAGCTTTCTTT. Protein sequence: CASSAEVVGAEAFF. Together with reference TRBV2 and TRBJ1-1, the CDR3 gives the full variable domain: EPEVTQTPSHQVTQMGQEVILRCVPISNHLYFYWYRQILGQKVEFLVSFYNNEISEKSEIFDDQFSVERPDGSNFTLKIRSTKLEDSAMYFCASSAEVVGAEAFFGQGTRLTVV.

Concerning this clone: The sample has other DNA sequences that encode this CDR3 too. The chain employs TRBV2 and TRBJ2-7; the match to TRBD2 covers 7 bases. The V and J ends lost 6 bases and 1 base, in that order; junction bases with no gene match: 0. There are 12 residues in the CDR3. CDR1 is SNHLY, CDR2 FYNNEI, per germline. The CDR3 spells CASRGGSYEQYF. CDR3 in DNA: TGTGCCAGCAGGGGGGGGTCCTACGAGCAGTACTTC.

The chain is built from TRBV2 and TRBJ1-1; TRBD1 might be the D (5 bases). Between the trimmed V and J ends, which lost 6 bases and 2 bases, there was a span of 10 bases. The germline CDR1 and CDR2 sequences are SNHLY and FYNNEI. CDR3 length: 13 residues. The CDR3 DNA reads as TGTGCCAGCAGCTTTCAGGGAAACACTGAAGCTTTCTTT. Translating gives CASSFQGNTEAFF.

CDR3 sequence reads: CASSSWSRGGARFSDTQYF. The CDR3 DNA reads as TGTGCCAGCAGCTCTTGGTCGCGTGGGGGGGCCCGATTCTCAGATACGCAGTATTTT. The rearrangement uses TRBV7-9 and TRBJ2-3, with a tentative D call TRBD2 (7 bases). Germline CDR1 reads SEHNR; CDR2 reads FQNEAQ (reference sequence). With 4 bases removed from V and 4 bases from J, the gap between germline ends came to 27 bases. This CDR3 is built from 19 residues.

The genes are TRBV5-4 and TRBJ2-7; 8 bases are a match to TRBD1. The CDR3 has 14 amino acids. Germline V gene lookup returns CDR1 SGHNT and CDR2 YYREEE (reference sequence). The trim removed 2 bases at V and 8 bases at J, leaving 9 bases unmatched. This CDR3 is CASSFGGQETQQYF. For the CDR3, the DNA is TGTGCCAGCAGCTTTGGGGGACAGGAGACTCAGCAGTACTTC.

This chain links TRBV5-1 with TRBJ1-1; D may be TRBD1 (5 bases). Germline CDR1 and CDR2: SGHRS and YFSETQ. This CDR3 has 13 residues. V shed 0 bases and J shed 8 bases, with 11 bases lying between them. CDR3 in amino acids: CASSLEGHSEAFF. In DNA, the CDR3 is TGCGCCAGCAGCTTGGAAGGACACTCCGAAGCTTTCTTT.

This clone was recorded only once. The chain carries TRBV5-8 and TRBJ2-7; tentative D call: TRBD1 (6 bases). The CDR3 has 14 amino acids. Germline CDR1 is SGHTS and CDR2 is YDEGEE. With 3 bases removed from V and 6 bases from J, the gap between germline ends came to 16 bases. CDR3 sequence (DNA): TGTGCCAGCAGCTCACAGGGAAGAGGATTCGAGCAGTACTTC. This translates into CASSSQGRGFEQYF.

The chain links TRBV6-2 or TRBV6-3 to TRBJ2-7; 10 bases are a match to TRBD2. This CDR3 contains 18 residues. The ends lost 1 base at V and 4 bases at J; junction bases unmatched: 13. CDR1 MNHEY and CDR2 SVGEGT come from the germline V gene. The CDR3 DNA follows: TGTGCCAGCAGTTACTTTGGGACTAGCGCCAGAAGACCATACGAGCAGTACTTC. Its translation: CASSYFGTSARRPYEQYF.

V usage is TRBV18 and J usage is TRBJ1-1; TRBD1 aligns across 7 bases. The CDR3 consists of 13 residues. V shed 6 bases and J 4 bases; nucleotides not matched to a gene: 5. Per germline, CDR1 KGHSH and CDR2 LQKENI. CDR3 in DNA: TGTGCCAGCTCGCTAAACAGGGGCACTGAAGCTTTCTTT. It specifies CASSLNRGTEAFF.

The J gene is TRBJ2-5, the V gene TRBV5-1, with 13 bases aligning to TRBD2. The V gene's germline CDR1 is SGHRS and CDR2 YFSETQ. V shed 4 bases, J shed 3 bases, and the junction held 0 bases outside the gene matches. The CDR3 is 14 amino acids. The CDR3: CASSGLAGEETQYF. CDR3 nucleotide sequence: TGCGCCAGCAGCGGACTAGCGGGGGAAGAGACCCAGTACTTC.

V gene TRBV5-1 combines with J gene TRBJ1-5; D ambiguous. The CDR3 has 15 residues. V lost 2 bases, J lost 0 bases, and 9 bases lay in between. CDR1 and CDR2 from the germline V gene are SGHRS and YFSETQ. The CDR3 here is CASSFAGYSNQPQHF. The CDR3 region has the DNA TGCGCCAGCAGCTTTGCCGGGTATAGCAATCAGCCCCAGCATTTT.

The sample holds a few counts of this clone. The chain couples TRBV6-2 or TRBV6-3 to TRBJ2-2, with D possibly being TRBD2 (6 bases). This CDR3 has 13 amino acids. The V end lost 4 bases, the J end lost 6 bases, and 9 bases lay between the germline ends. CDR1 and CDR2 (germline): MNHEY, SVGEGT. The CDR3 sequence is CASSLGGPGELFF. CDR3 coding DNA: TGTGCCAGCAGTTTGGGGGGTCCCGGGGAGCTGTTTTTT.

The V call is TRBV13, the J call TRBJ1-6; D uncertain. The length of the CDR3 is 14 residues. From germline, CDR1 is PRHDT and CDR2 FYEKMQ (reference sequence). Trimming cost V 2 bases and J 9 bases, with 11 bases left between them. DNA of the CDR3: TGTGCCAGCAGCTTACTAACAGTTGGTTCACCCCTCCACTTT. It encodes CASSLLTVGSPLHF.

CDR3 loop: CASSTGTGMGTDTQYF. The DNA for the CDR3 is TGTGCCAGTAGTACCGGGACAGGGATGGGAACAGATACGCAGTATTTT. The V and J genes are TRBV19 and TRBJ2-3, with 9 bases aligning to TRBD1. CDR1 is LNHDA, CDR2 SQIVND, per germline (reference sequence). V lost 4 bases and J lost 3; bases outside the gene matches: 8. The CDR3 length is 16 residues.

This rearrangement joins TRBV11-2 to TRBJ1-2; TRBD1 matches 8 bases. CDR3 length: 16 amino acids. CDR1 and CDR2 from the germline V gene are SGHAT and FQNNGV. V was clipped by 2 bases and J by 8 bases; unmatched bases: 13. The CDR3 region has the DNA TGTGCCAGCAGCTTAAGCCAGGGGGCCCATACCGGGGGCTACACCTTC. Translated: CASSLSQGAHTGGYTF.

The rearrangement joins TRBV19 to TRBJ2-7; D not certain. The CDR3 spans 15 residues. V lost 1 base, J lost 0 bases, and 10 bases lay in between. Germline CDR1 LNHDA, CDR2 SQIVND (reference sequence). The CDR3 DNA is TGTGCCAGTAGTATAGTGAGCCAGCCCTCCTACGAGCAGTACTTC. Its protein product is CASSIVSQPSYEQYF.

The chain is built from TRBV9 and TRBJ1-1, with D hard to call. The V and J ends lost 0 bases and 1 base respectively, with 4 bases between them. There are 13 residues in the CDR3. Germline lookup yields CDR1 SGDLS and CDR2 YYNGEE. The CDR3 region has the DNA TGTGCCAGCAGCGTAGAGCAGAACACTGAAGCTTTCTTT. Amino acid sequence: CASSVEQNTEAFF.